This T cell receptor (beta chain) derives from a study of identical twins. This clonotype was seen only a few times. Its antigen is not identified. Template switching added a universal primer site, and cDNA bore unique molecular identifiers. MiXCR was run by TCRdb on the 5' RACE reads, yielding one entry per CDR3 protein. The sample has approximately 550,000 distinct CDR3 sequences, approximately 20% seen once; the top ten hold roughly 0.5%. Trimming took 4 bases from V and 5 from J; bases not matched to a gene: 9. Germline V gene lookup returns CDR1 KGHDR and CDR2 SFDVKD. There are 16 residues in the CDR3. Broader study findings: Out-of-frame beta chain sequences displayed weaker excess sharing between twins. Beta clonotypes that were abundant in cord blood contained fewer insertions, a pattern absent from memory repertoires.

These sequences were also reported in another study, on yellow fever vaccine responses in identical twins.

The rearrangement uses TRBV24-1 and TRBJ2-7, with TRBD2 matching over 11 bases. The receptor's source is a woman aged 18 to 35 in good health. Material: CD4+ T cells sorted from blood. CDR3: CATSDDTSGSVHEQYF. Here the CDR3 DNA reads TGTGCCACCAGTGACGATACTAGCGGGAGTGTACACGAGCAGTACTTC.